This is a list of T cell receptor beta chains from one sample in a study of cytomegalovirus exposure and HLA in healthy donors. The repertoire was sequenced with immunoSEQ multiplex PCR; TCRdb's copy has only in-frame clones and lacks some. The data contain around 36,000 clones, 86% of them seen just once; the ten biggest clones take up 10% to 12%. The sequenced material came from PBMCs. The source of these receptors is a woman aged 40 to 50 in good health and CMV-seropositive. Both conserved end residues are part of each CDR3. A D gene is named only where the DNA matches it firmly. The size field is filled for only some rows; it gives once, few, many or a size class.

clone_size j_call d_call v_call cdr3_aa cdr3_nt
NA TRBJ2-1 NA TRBV9 CASSVSVRLSSYNEQFF TGTGCCAGCAGCGTCAGCGTTCGACTAAGCTCCTACAATGAGCAGTTCTTC
NA TRBJ1-2 TRBD1 TRBV6-5 CASSQSDRGDGYTF TGTGCCAGCAGTCAATCGGACAGGGGGGATGGCTACACCTTC
once TRBJ2-7 TRBD2 TRBV10-3 CAISDRLAGGKNEQYF TGTGCCATCAGTGACCGTTTAGCGGGGGGCAAGAACGAGCAGTACTTC
NA TRBJ2-5 NA TRBV21-1 CGIGTGANAETQYF TGTGGAATCGGGACAGGGGCCAATGCAGAGACCCAGTACTTC
NA TRBJ2-5 TRBD1 TRBV28 CASRTGGSETQYF TGTGCCAGCAGAACAGGGGGGTCAGAGACCCAGTACTTC
NA TRBJ2-5 TRBD1 TRBV4-3 CASSQMTGTVLETQYF TGCGCCAGCAGCCAAATGACGGGGACAGTGTTAGAGACCCAGTACTTC
NA TRBJ2-7 NA TRBV28 CASSLIGSPYEQYF TGTGCCAGCAGTTTAATCGGTTCCCCCTACGAGCAGTACTTC
NA TRBJ1-6 TRBD1 TRBV19 CASKGQGNSPLHF TGTGCCAGTAAGGGACAGGGGAACTCACCCCTCCACTTT
NA TRBJ2-1 TRBD2 TRBV7-3 CASSRAGGLVNEQFF TGTGCCAGCAGCCGGGCGGGGGGGCTGGTCAATGAGCAGTTCTTC
NA TRBJ2-1 NA TRBV5-4 CASSLKGRSYNEQFF TGTGCCAGCAGCTTGAAAGGGAGATCCTACAATGAGCAGTTCTTC
NA TRBJ2-2 NA TRBV5-1 CASSLGASNTGELFF TGCGCCAGCAGCTTGGGGGCCTCGAACACCGGGGAGCTGTTTTTT
once TRBJ2-7 TRBD1 TRBV13 CASSVSQGAGEQYF TGTGCCAGCAGCGTGTCGCAGGGGGCTGGCGAGCAGTACTTC
once TRBJ2-3 NA TRBV4-3 CASGFRGTDTQYF TGCGCCAGCGGATTCAGGGGTACAGATACGCAGTATTTT
NA TRBJ1-4 NA TRBV6-1 CASRSLRGNEKLFF TGTGCCAGCAGAAGCCTAAGGGGTAATGAAAAACTGTTTTTT